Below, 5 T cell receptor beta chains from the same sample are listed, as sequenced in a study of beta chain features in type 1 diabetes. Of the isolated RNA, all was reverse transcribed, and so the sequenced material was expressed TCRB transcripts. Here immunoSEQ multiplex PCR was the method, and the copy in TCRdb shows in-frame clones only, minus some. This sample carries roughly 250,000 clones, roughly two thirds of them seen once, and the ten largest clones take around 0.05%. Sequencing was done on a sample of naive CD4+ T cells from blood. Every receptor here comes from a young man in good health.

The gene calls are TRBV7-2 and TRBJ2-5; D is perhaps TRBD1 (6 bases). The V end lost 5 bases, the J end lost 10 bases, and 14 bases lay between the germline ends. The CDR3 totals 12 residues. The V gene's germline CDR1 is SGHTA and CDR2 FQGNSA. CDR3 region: CASSRQASDQYF. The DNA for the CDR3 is TGTGCCAGCAGCCGACAGGCCTCCGACCAGTACTTC.

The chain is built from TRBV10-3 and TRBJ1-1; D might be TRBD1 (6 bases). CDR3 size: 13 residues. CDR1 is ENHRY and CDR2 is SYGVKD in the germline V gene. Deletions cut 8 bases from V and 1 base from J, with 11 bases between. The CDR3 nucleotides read TGTGCCATCGCACAGGGTTCGAACACTGAAGCTTTCTTT. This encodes CAIAQGSNTEAFF.

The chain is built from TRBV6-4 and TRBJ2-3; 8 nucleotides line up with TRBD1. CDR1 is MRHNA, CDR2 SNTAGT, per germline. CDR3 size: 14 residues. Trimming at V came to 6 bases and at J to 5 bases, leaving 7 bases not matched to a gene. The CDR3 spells CASRQTGAQDTQYF. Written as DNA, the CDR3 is TGTGCCAGCAGGCAGACAGGGGCCCAAGATACGCAGTATTTT.

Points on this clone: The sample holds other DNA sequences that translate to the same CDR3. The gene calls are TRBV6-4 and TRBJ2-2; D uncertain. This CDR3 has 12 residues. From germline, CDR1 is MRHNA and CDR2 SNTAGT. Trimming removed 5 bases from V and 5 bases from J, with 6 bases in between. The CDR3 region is CASSLGTGELFF. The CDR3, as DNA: TGTGCCAGCAGTTTAGGAACCGGGGAGCTGTTTTTT.

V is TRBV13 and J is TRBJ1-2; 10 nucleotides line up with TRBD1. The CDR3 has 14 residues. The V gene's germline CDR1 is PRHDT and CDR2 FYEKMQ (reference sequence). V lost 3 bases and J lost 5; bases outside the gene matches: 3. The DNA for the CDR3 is TGTGCCAGCAGCTTGGACAGGGGGATTTATGGCTACACCTTC. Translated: CASSLDRGIYGYTF.